This T cell receptor beta chain appears in the sequencing data of a study of blood T cells in healthy people across ages. General observations from the study: The study lacked donor CMV status, which possibly confounded expanded clonotype changes.

This clonotype has a count of ten or more. The antigen is not known. Through a sample-barcoded 5' primer and a J-beta primer mix, a second PCR was run for roughly 6 to 11 cycles. TCRdb re-called the 5' RACE reads through MiXCR, storing one row per CDR3 protein. The table shows approximately 1.5 million distinct CDR3 sequences, with roughly a third occurring only once. The CDR3 is made up of 13 amino acids. J lost 2 bases, V lost 5 bases, and 4 bases had no gene match. Germline CDR1 DFQATT, CDR2 SNEGSKA (reference sequence). This sequence joins TRBV20-1 and TRBJ2-7, with TRBD2 matching over 9 bases. The sequence derives from a woman aged 30 to 39 in good health. The specimen was blood. Here the CDR3 DNA reads TGCAGTGCTGCTAGCGGGAACACCTACGAGCAGTACTTC. This sequence encodes CSAASGNTYEQYF.